Below are 16 T cell receptor beta chains sequenced from a single sample in a study of naive and memory T cell subsets. Two oligonucleotides, mixed equimolar, formed the beta constant-region primer covering TRBC1 and TRBC2. Four rounds of PCR amplified the ligated cDNA using nested alpha and beta constant-region primers plus SP2. TCRdb processed the UMI-ligation and nested PCR reads anew with MiXCR; each CDR3 protein has one entry. The table has over 100,000 distinct CDR3 sequences, roughly 36% seen once. Sequences were obtained from central memory CD4+ T cells from blood. The source is a human donor in good health.

This clonotype was detected many times. The rearrangement links TRBV4-1 to TRBJ2-7, with D perhaps matching TRBD1 (5 bases). The CDR3 spans 16 residues. Germline V gives CDR1 MGHRA, CDR2 YSYEKL. The ends were cut back, 0 bases at V and 2 bases at J, with 14 bases in the middle. The CDR3 coding sequence is TGCGCCAGCAGCCAAGACTCGATTGGGGCAGCCTACGAGCAGTACTTC. It encodes CASSQDSIGAAYEQYF.

This clonotype was observed a handful of times. The chain is built from TRBV5-6 and TRBJ2-3; tentatively, D is TRBD2 (5 bases). The germline V and J ends were trimmed by 4 bases and 3 bases, with 9 bases remaining between them. Germline V lookup: CDR1 SGHDT, CDR2 YYEEEE. The length of the CDR3 is 13 residues. This chain's CDR3 is CASSPQRTDTQYF. The DNA for the CDR3 is TGTGCCAGCAGCCCCCAGCGGACAGATACGCAGTATTTT.

The chain employs TRBV5-6 and TRBJ2-4, with 12 bases that match TRBD2. CDR3 length: 19 amino acids. Trimming removed 4 bases from V and 1 base from J; junction bases left unmatched: 12. Per the germline V gene, CDR1 is SGHDT and CDR2 is YYEEEE. CDR3 sequence: CASSPMTSGSLSAKNIQYF. Written as DNA, the CDR3 is TGTGCCAGCAGCCCGATGACTAGCGGGAGTTTATCGGCCAAAAACATTCAGTACTTC.

The rearrangement uses TRBV24-1 and TRBJ2-2; 14 bases align to TRBD2. The CDR3 totals 16 residues. V lost 7 bases and J lost 1; bases outside the gene matches: 1. Germline assignment: CDR1 KGHDR and CDR2 SFDVKD. CDR3 protein: CATRGLAGENTGELFF. The DNA for the CDR3 is TGTGCCACCAGGGGACTAGCGGGAGAGAACACCGGGGAGCTGTTTTTT.

The V gene is TRBV11-2, the J gene TRBJ2-1; the match to TRBD2 covers 11 bases. Germline V gene lookup returns CDR1 SGHAT and CDR2 FQNNGV. This CDR3 spans 15 amino acids. J gave up 5 bases and V 5 bases, and 5 bases lay outside the gene matches. This CDR3 reads CASSTGLAGHNEQFF. The CDR3 region has the DNA TGTGCCAGCAGCACCGGACTAGCGGGCCACAATGAGCAGTTCTTC.

CDR3 nucleotides: TGTGCCAGCAGTCCTCAACTACTAGCGGGGCGCTACTTC. Translating gives CASSPQLLAGRYF. This chain links TRBV28 with TRBJ2-5, with 10 bases identical to TRBD2. Germline CDR1 and CDR2: MDHEN and SYDVKM. The CDR3 has 13 amino acids. Germline trimming cut 5 bases from V and 14 bases from J; bases unmatched to any gene: 11.

This sequence joins TRBV5-1 and TRBJ2-3, with D tentatively TRBD1 or TRBD2 (6 bases each). The V end was cut by 0 bases, the J end by 4 bases, with 12 bases between. The CDR3 extends over 15 amino acids. The germline CDR1 and CDR2 sequences are SGHRS and YFSETQ. Here the CDR3 reads CASSLEGGGPDTQYF. For the CDR3, the DNA is TGCGCCAGCAGCTTGGAAGGGGGAGGTCCAGATACGCAGTATTTT.

Many counts were recorded for this clonotype. The V gene is TRBV20-1, the J gene TRBJ2-1, with TRBD2 matching 8 bases. Germline V gene sequence: CDR1 DFQATT, CDR2 SNEGSKA (reference sequence). The CDR3 is 15 amino acids. V was clipped by 6 bases and J by 5 bases; unmatched bases: 12. The CDR3 loop reads CSANPTGGLNNEQFF. In DNA form, the CDR3 reads TGCAGTGCGAACCCTACGGGAGGGCTAAACAATGAGCAGTTCTTC.

The chain is built from TRBV6-1 and TRBJ2-7; the D is unclear. Germline lookup yields CDR1 MNHNS and CDR2 SASEGT. V was trimmed by 3 bases and J by 1 base, leaving 19 bases between them. CDR3 length: 17 residues. The CDR3 protein is CASSDKGNSWASYEQYF. Here the CDR3 DNA reads TGTGCCAGCAGTGACAAAGGGAACTCGTGGGCATCCTACGAGCAGTACTTC.

The rearrangement uses TRBV27 and TRBJ2-7, with 9 bases lining up with TRBD1. V trimming: 6 bases; J trimming: 4 bases; junction bases outside the gene matches: 4. Per germline, CDR1 MNHEY and CDR2 SMNVEV (reference sequence). There are 13 residues in the CDR3. The CDR3: CASRGQGRYEQYF. The DNA of the CDR3 is TGTGCCAGCAGGGGACAGGGTAGGTACGAGCAGTACTTC.

This clonotype was counted a few times. This chain connects TRBV7-9 to TRBJ2-2; D assignment may be TRBD1 or TRBD2 (6 bases each). The CDR3 consists of 18 residues. The V gene's germline CDR1 is SEHNR and CDR2 FQNEAQ (reference sequence). V lost 5 bases to trimming and J lost 3 bases, with 22 bases between them. CDR3 bases: TGTGCCAGCAGCCCGGATGTGGTCTGGGGGGCGGACACCGGGGAGCTGTTTTTT. The encoded protein is CASSPDVVWGADTGELFF.

The chain couples TRBV6-2 or TRBV6-3 to TRBJ2-6; tentative D call: TRBD1 (6 bases). Per the germline V gene, CDR1 is MNHEY and CDR2 is SVGEGT. CDR3 length equals 17 residues. V was shortened by 6 bases and J by 0 bases, with 15 bases between the two germline ends. The CDR3 DNA follows: TGTGCCAGCAGCCCCCTAGGGGGACCCTCTGGGGCCAACGTCCTGACTTTC. It is translated as CASSPLGGPSGANVLTF.

The J gene is TRBJ2-1, the V gene TRBV12-5, with D hard to call. The ends were cut back, 9 bases at V and 0 bases at J, with 12 bases in the middle. CDR3 length equals 14 residues. CDR1 and CDR2 (germline): LGHNT, FRNRAP. The CDR3 region is CASRGYSSYNEQFF. CDR3 bases: TGTGCTAGCCGAGGATATAGCTCCTACAATGAGCAGTTCTTC.

The rearrangement joins TRBV7-9 to TRBJ2-3; D may be TRBD2 (5 bases). V was clipped by 1 base and J by 2 bases, with 13 bases between them. The CDR3 runs to 16 residues. CDR1 and CDR2 from the germline V gene are SEHNR and FQNEAQ (reference sequence). This CDR3 reads CASSLERREFTDTQYF. CDR3 sequence (DNA): TGTGCCAGCAGCTTAGAAAGACGGGAATTCACAGATACGCAGTATTTT.

Many counts were recorded for this clonotype. This sequence joins TRBV10-3 and TRBJ1-3; possible D gene TRBD1, 5 bases. Trimming shortened V by 6 bases and J by 0 bases, and 12 bases separated the two germline ends. Germline V CDR1 and CDR2: ENHRY, SYGVKD. The CDR3 loop spans 15 amino acids. The CDR3 coding sequence is TGTGCCATCAGGGGGGATTTGGTCTCTGGAAACACCATATATTTT. Protein product: CAIRGDLVSGNTIYF.

This clonotype was detected a few times. The V call is TRBV11-2, the J call TRBJ2-6, with D perhaps matching TRBD1 or TRBD2 (5 bases each). The V and J ends lost 6 bases and 0 bases respectively, with 12 bases between them. Germline CDR1 is SGHAT and CDR2 is FQNNGV. The CDR3 sequence is 16 residues long. The CDR3 DNA follows: TGTGCCAGCAGTTGGGACGGTAGCTCTGGGGCCAACGTCCTGACTTTC. Residues: CASSWDGSSGANVLTF.